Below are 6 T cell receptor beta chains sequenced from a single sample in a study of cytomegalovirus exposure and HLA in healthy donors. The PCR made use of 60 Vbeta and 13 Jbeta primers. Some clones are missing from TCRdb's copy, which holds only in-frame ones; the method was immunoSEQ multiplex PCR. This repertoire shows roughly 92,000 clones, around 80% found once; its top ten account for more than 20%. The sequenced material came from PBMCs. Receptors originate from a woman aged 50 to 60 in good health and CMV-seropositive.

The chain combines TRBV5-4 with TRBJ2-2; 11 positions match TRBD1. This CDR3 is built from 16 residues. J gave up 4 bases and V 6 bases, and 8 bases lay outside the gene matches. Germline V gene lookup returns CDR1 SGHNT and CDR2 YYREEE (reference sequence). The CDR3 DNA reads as TGTGCCAGCACCAATCCGGACAGGGGGCTCACCGGGGAGCTGTTTTTT. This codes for CASTNPDRGLTGELFF.

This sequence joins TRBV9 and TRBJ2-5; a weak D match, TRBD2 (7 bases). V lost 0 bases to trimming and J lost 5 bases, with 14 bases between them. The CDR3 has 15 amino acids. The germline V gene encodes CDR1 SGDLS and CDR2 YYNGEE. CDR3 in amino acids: CASSVEGGRLETQYF. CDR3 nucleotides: TGTGCCAGCAGCGTAGAGGGGGGGAGGTTGGAGACCCAGTACTTC.

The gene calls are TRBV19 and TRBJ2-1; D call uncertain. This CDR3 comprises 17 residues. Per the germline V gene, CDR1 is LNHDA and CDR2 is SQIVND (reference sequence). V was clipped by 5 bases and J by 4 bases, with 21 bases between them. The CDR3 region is CASSERQESIPYNEQFF. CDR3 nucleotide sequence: TGTGCCAGTAGTGAAAGGCAGGAAAGTATTCCGTACAATGAGCAGTTCTTC.

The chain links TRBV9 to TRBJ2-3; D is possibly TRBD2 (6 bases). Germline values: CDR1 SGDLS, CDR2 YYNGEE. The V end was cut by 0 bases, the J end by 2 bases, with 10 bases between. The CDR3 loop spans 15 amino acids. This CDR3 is CASSVVADVTDTQYF. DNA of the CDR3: TGTGCCAGCAGCGTAGTAGCGGACGTCACAGATACGCAGTATTTT.

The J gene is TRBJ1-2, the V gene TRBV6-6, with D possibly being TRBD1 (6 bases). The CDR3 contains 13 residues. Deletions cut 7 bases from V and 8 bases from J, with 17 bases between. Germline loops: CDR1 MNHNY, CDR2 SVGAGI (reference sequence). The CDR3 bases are TGTGCCAGCACCCCGGACAGTTTGGGGGGCTACACCTTC. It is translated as CASTPDSLGGYTF.

The chain's CDR3 is CASSLGHAGDYGYTF. The DNA of the CDR3 is TGTGCCAGCAGCTTGGGACATGCGGGAGACTATGGCTACACCTTC. This chain uses TRBV5-6 with TRBJ1-2; D gene ambiguous. V was trimmed by 0 bases and J by 3 bases, leaving 12 bases between them. This CDR3 contains 15 residues. Germline assignment: CDR1 SGHDT and CDR2 YYEEEE. Full variable domain (missing parts from reference TRBV5-6 and TRBJ1-2): DAGVTQSPTHLIKTRGQQVTLRCSPKSGHDTVSWYQQALGQGPQFIFQYYEEEERQRGNFPDRFSGHQFPNYSSELNVNALLLGDSALYLCASSLGHAGDYGYTFGSGTRLTVV.